The rows below give T cell receptor beta chains drawn from one sample of a study of T cells in Graves' hyperthyroidism and ophthalmopathy. Each CDR3 protein gets one entry after TCRdb re-called the multiplex PCR reads with MiXCR. The sample holds hundreds of thousands of distinct CDR3 sequences, roughly 45% seen once. The sequenced sample consisted of peripheral blood or thyroid tissue (not recorded which). The receptors come from an adult man with Graves' disease, either hyperthyroidism or ophthalmopathy (not recorded which). CDR3s include the opening cysteine and the closing phenylalanine or tryptophan. D genes are given only for firm matches. Some rows have no size entry. The others give once, few or many, or a class for an expanded clone.

d_call,clone_size,j_call,v_call,cdr3_nt,cdr3_aa
TRBD1,NA,TRBJ1-6,TRBV7-9,TGTGCCAGCAGCACCGGGACAGGGCGAATAAGTTCACCCCTCCACTTT,CASSTGTGRISSPLHF
TRBD1,NA,TRBJ1-5,TRBV7-2,TGTGCCAGCAGCGCCTGGGACAGGGCCGCTGAGCCCCAGCATTTT,CASSAWDRAAEPQHF
TRBD1,NA,TRBJ1-2,TRBV29-1,TGCAGCGTTCAGGGGATGGGGACAGCCTATGGCTACACCTTC,CSVQGMGTAYGYTF
NA,few,TRBJ1-2,TRBV6-1,TGTGCCAGTGGAATGGCGGCCCGGGGCTATGGCTACACCTTC,CASGMAARGYGYTF
TRBD2,once,TRBJ2-7,TRBV7-8,TGTGCCAGCAGCTTATCAACGGGAGGGTCTAGAGAGCAGTACTTC,CASSLSTGGSREQYF
NA,NA,TRBJ1-6,TRBV7-8,TGTGCCAGCTGCAACGTAGCGCCGAATTCACCCCTCCACTTT,CASCNVAPNSPLHF
NA,NA,TRBJ1-1,TRBV29-1,TGCAGCTTGCTTGCCATGAACACTGAAGCTTTCTTT,CSLLAMNTEAFF
TRBD2,NA,TRBJ2-7,TRBV20-1,TGCAGTGCTAGAGTTAATAGCGGGAGGTCAAATTTGTACGAGCAGTACTTC,CSARVNSGRSNLYEQYF
NA,NA,TRBJ1-1,TRBV10-3,TGTGCCATCAGTGGTGGACTAGCGGGCTCGGTTTTCTTT,CAISGGLAGSVFF
TRBD1,few,TRBJ2-7,TRBV7-9,TGTGCCAGCAGCACTTACAGGGGGGACTACGAGCAGTACTTC,CASSTYRGDYEQYF
TRBD1,many,TRBJ1-1,TRBV7-9,TGTGCCAGCAGCCCTGGGACAGGGATATTGGAGGCTGAAGCTTTCTTT,CASSPGTGILEAEAFF
NA,NA,TRBJ1-1,TRBV7-8,TGTGCCAGCAGCGCGAGGGATGGCTTTGACGGCACTGAAGCTTTCTTT,CASSARDGFDGTEAFF
TRBD1,many,TRBJ1-2,TRBV29-1,TGCAGCGTTGAGACAGGGGCGCTCGGCTACACCTTC,CSVETGALGYTF
NA,few,TRBJ2-7,TRBV7-9,TGTGCCAGCAGTAACCCCGGGCCAGATTACGAGCAGTACTTC,CASSNPGPDYEQYF
TRBD1,many,TRBJ1-6,TRBV7-9,TGTGCCAGCAGTCCCGGGACAGGGGCTAATTCACCCCTCCACTTT,CASSPGTGANSPLHF
NA,NA,TRBJ2-5,TRBV20-1,TGCAGTGCTCCTAAACAGGGTAAGAGGGAGACCCAGTACTTC,CSAPKQGKRETQYF
NA,many,TRBJ1-2,TRBV29-1,TGCAGCGTTGAACCGAGAAGAGGACGATCTGGCTACACCTTC,CSVEPRRGRSGYTF
TRBD1,NA,TRBJ1-2,TRBV2,TGTGCCAGCAGCCCAACTGGGTCAGGGGGTGGCTACACCTTC,CASSPTGSGGGYTF
NA,NA,TRBJ1-3,TRBV4-2,TGTGCCAGCAGTTCCGGGACGGGAGGACCTGGAAACACCATATATTTT,CASSSGTGGPGNTIYF
TRBD1,NA,TRBJ1-3,TRBV29-1,TGCAGCGTCGTGGACAGGGTAGACACCATATATTTT,CSVVDRVDTIYF
NA,many,TRBJ2-2,TRBV29-1,TGCAGCGTTGAAGATCTTCCCGGGGAGCTGTTTTTT,CSVEDLPGELFF
NA,many,TRBJ2-7,TRBV24-1,TGTGCCACCAGTGATAGTCAGGGAAGAGAGCAGTACTTC,CATSDSQGREQYF
NA,NA,TRBJ2-7,TRBV20-1,TGCAGTGCTTTCCGTCTACCCAGGAGCCTCTCCTACGAGCAGTACTTC,CSAFRLPRSLSYEQYF
NA,NA,TRBJ2-7,TRBV11-1,TGTGCCAGCAGCTGGGGGGACGTCTCCTACGAGCAGTACTTC,CASSWGDVSYEQYF
TRBD2,NA,TRBJ2-5,TRBV20-1,TGCAGTGCTAGCCTAGCGGGGGGGCAGTCGTATGAGACCCAGTACTTC,CSASLAGGQSYETQYF
TRBD2,many,TRBJ2-5,TRBV9,TGTGCCAGCAGCGTAGGCGGGAGGGGCCAAGAGACCCAGTACTTC,CASSVGGRGQETQYF
NA,many,TRBJ1-5,TRBV6-5,TGTGCCAGCAGTTCGAGGGGGGGTCAGCCCCAGCATTTT,CASSSRGGQPQHF
NA,few,TRBJ1-1,TRBV20-1,TGCAGTGCTAGAGATGAAGTATTTCAGGGTTGGGCTTTCTTT,CSARDEVFQGWAFF
TRBD1,few,TRBJ1-1,TRBV12-5,TGTGCTAGTGCTTGGACAGGATACATGAACACTGAAGCTTTCTTT,CASAWTGYMNTEAFF
TRBD1,NA,TRBJ1-1,TRBV7-3,TGTGCCAGCAGCCCCCCCCCGACAGGGGGCCGAGGTTTAAACACTGAAGCTTTCTTT,CASSPPPTGGRGLNTEAFF
TRBD1,NA,TRBJ2-6,TRBV5-1,TGCGCCAGCAGCCCCTGGGGGACAGTCGCCTCTGGGGCCAACGTCCTGACTTTC,CASSPWGTVASGANVLTF
TRBD1,NA,TRBJ1-4,TRBV2,TGTGCCAGCATACCCGGACAGGGGAGTGAAAAACTGTTTTTT,CASIPGQGSEKLFF
TRBD1,few,TRBJ2-5,TRBV12-3/TRBV12-4,TGTGCCAGCCTAGGACAGGGCCCTCAAGAGACCCAGTACTTC,CASLGQGPQETQYF
NA,NA,TRBJ1-2,TRBV2,TGTGCCAGCAGTGAAGCAGTGCAGGATCGGGGCGCCGAGTTCTACACCTTC,CASSEAVQDRGAEFYTF
TRBD2,NA,TRBJ2-5,TRBV20-1,TGCAGTGCTCCCGCGGGGGGGCCGGGAGAGACCCAGTACTTC,CSAPAGGPGETQYF
TRBD2,NA,TRBJ2-5,TRBV24-1,TGTGCCACCAGTGATTTAGGGACTAGCAATGACCAAGAGACCCAGTACTTC,CATSDLGTSNDQETQYF
TRBD1,NA,TRBJ2-6,TRBV20-1,TGCAGTGCCCCCGGGACAGGGGCACGCTCTGGGGCCAACGTCCTGACTTTC,CSAPGTGARSGANVLTF
NA,NA,TRBJ1-5,TRBV2,TGTGCCAGCAGTGAAGTGGGTAACCAGCCCCGGCATTTT,CASSEVGNQPRHF
TRBD2,NA,TRBJ2-5,TRBV20-1,TGCAGTGCGGGGACTAGCGGGGGCCATGAGACCCAGTACTTC,CSAGTSGGHETQYF
NA,NA,TRBJ2-7,TRBV20-1,TGCAGTGCTAGATCCATACAGCGGCCAGGGGGGTACGAGCAGTACTTC,CSARSIQRPGGYEQYF
TRBD1,many,TRBJ2-5,TRBV7-9,TGTGCCAGCAGCGGGGACAGAGAGACCCAGTACTTC,CASSGDRETQYF
TRBD2,few,TRBJ2-7,TRBV20-1,TGCAGTGCTAGAGCGCGGGGACTATGGCCCTACGAGCAGTACTTC,CSARARGLWPYEQYF
NA,NA,TRBJ1-2,TRBV5-1,TGCGCCAGCAGCTTGCAAGCAGGGGCATCCTATGGCTACACCTTC,CASSLQAGASYGYTF
TRBD1,few,TRBJ1-4,TRBV20-1,TGCAGTGCTTGGGACAGGGGTTCGGAAAAACTGTTTTTT,CSAWDRGSEKLFF
NA,NA,TRBJ1-5,TRBV2,TGTGCCAGCAGAACCGACAGGTCTGATCAGCCCCAGCATTTT,CASRTDRSDQPQHF
TRBD1,once,TRBJ2-7,TRBV20-1,TGCAGTGCCAATCCTGGACAGGGGTTTCACGAGCAGTACTTC,CSANPGQGFHEQYF
NA,NA,TRBJ2-7,TRBV5-1,TGTGCCAGTAGTATCGCCGGGGCGCGGGCCGAGCAGTACTTC,CASSIAGARAEQYF
NA,NA,TRBJ2-5,TRBV29-1,TGCAGCGCCGACGGGGGTAGGTTCCAGTACTTC,CSADGGRFQYF